Each of the 10 T cell receptor beta chains below was sequenced from the same sample in a study of shared clonotypes between healthy human individuals. Naive CD8 populations comprised CD45RO-negative cells positively selected for CCR7, excluding terminally differentiated effector memory CD45RA+ cells. Clones were sequenced by immunoSEQ multiplex PCR, and TCRdb holds only the in-frame ones, with some missing. The table shows around 2,000,000 clones, with under 95% occurring only once. The sample consisted of naive CD8+ T cells from PBMCs. The receptors were gathered from a man between 18 and 29 years old in good health. Some clones in this sample may be carry-over from other donors' samples.

On this clone: Other DNA sequences in this specimen translate into the identical CDR3. The chain recombines TRBV5-1 with TRBJ2-3; D remains ambiguous. Germline assignment: CDR1 SGHRS and CDR2 YFSETQ. There are 13 residues in the CDR3. Trimming pared 2 bases from V and 3 bases from J, leaving 7 bases between. The CDR3 loop reads CASSFSRTDTQYF. The DNA of the CDR3 is TGCGCCAGCAGCTTTTCCAGAACAGATACGCAGTATTTT.

V is TRBV11-2 and J is TRBJ2-2; 12 nucleotides line up with TRBD2. The CDR3 spans 16 residues. Losses at the gene ends were 4 bases for V and 6 bases for J; bases not matched to a gene: 6. Germline loops: CDR1 SGHAT, CDR2 FQNNGV. The DNA for the CDR3 is TGTGCCAGCAGCTGGGGACTAGCGGGTAGCGCCGGGGAGCTGTTTTTT. Protein: CASSWGLAGSAGELFF.

This chain joins TRBV28 and TRBJ2-1; tentatively, D is TRBD2 (6 bases). V was shortened by 6 bases and J by 6 bases, with 12 bases between the two germline ends. There are 13 residues in the CDR3. The germline V gene encodes CDR1 MDHEN and CDR2 SYDVKM. This chain's CDR3 is CASRTSGGNEQFF. In nucleotides, the CDR3 is TGTGCCAGCAGGACTAGTGGGGGCAATGAGCAGTTCTTC.

This clone was found once. The gene calls are TRBV9 and TRBJ2-1; D remains unclear. The CDR3 extends over 16 amino acids. Per germline, CDR1 SGDLS and CDR2 YYNGEE. V was clipped by 0 bases and J by 0 bases, with 10 bases between them. The CDR3, as DNA: TGTGCCAGCAGCGTAGGCGGCAAGAGCTCCTACAATGAGCAGTTCTTC. It encodes CASSVGGKSSYNEQFF.

The chain couples TRBV6-5 to TRBJ1-5; 8 nucleotides align to TRBD1. The CDR3 runs 15 residues. The ends lost 4 bases at V and 1 base at J; junction bases unmatched: 3. Germline CDR1 reads MNHEY; CDR2 reads SVGAGI. The CDR3 sequence: CASSLTGESNQPQHF. CDR3 bases: TGTGCCAGCAGTTTGACAGGGGAGAGCAATCAGCCCCAGCATTTT.

In DNA form, the CDR3 reads TGTGCCAGCAGTCACGACAGGGGGCGTATCACCGGGGAGCTGTTTTTT. Encoded protein: CASSHDRGRITGELFF. This chain joins TRBV5-4 and TRBJ2-2, with TRBD1 identical over 10 bases. V gave up 5 bases and J gave up 4 bases; unmatched junction bases: 8. Germline CDR1 and CDR2: SGHNT and YYREEE (reference sequence). This CDR3 contains 16 residues.

The chain couples TRBV27 to TRBJ2-7, with D maybe TRBD2 (7 bases). CDR3 length equals 15 residues. Germline assignment: CDR1 MNHEY and CDR2 SMNVEV (reference sequence). Trimming cost V 6 bases and J 2 bases, with 17 bases left between them. The DNA for the CDR3 is TGTGCCAGCAGCCCGATCGGGGGGCTAACCTACGAGCAGTACTTC. Its protein product is CASSPIGGLTYEQYF.

About this clone itself: The sample has other DNA sequences that encode this CDR3 too. The chain joins TRBV27 to TRBJ2-7, with unresolved D. The CDR3 covers 12 residues. V was trimmed by 5 bases and J by 2 bases, leaving 7 bases between them. Per germline, CDR1 MNHEY and CDR2 SMNVEV (reference sequence). The CDR3 DNA sequence: TGTGCCAGCAGTCCCTCTCCCTACGAGCAGTACTTC. Encoded protein: CASSPSPYEQYF.

In DNA, the CDR3 is TGTGCCAGCAGTCCGCTCAGACAACTGTACTTC. Translated: CASSPLRQLYF. The V and J genes are TRBV6-5 and TRBJ2-5; no firm D call. V lost 5 bases and J 13 bases, leaving 14 bases between the germline ends. Germline assignment: CDR1 MNHEY and CDR2 SVGAGI. This CDR3 is 11 amino acids long.

This rearrangement joins TRBV11-2 to TRBJ2-7; possible D gene TRBD2, 5 bases. Germline CDR1 is SGHAT and CDR2 is FQNNGV. The CDR3 loop spans 17 amino acids. Trimming shortened V by 0 bases and J by 5 bases, and 20 bases separated the two germline ends. CDR3 in DNA: TGTGCCAGCAGCTTAGATCTCGCCCACACGGGATATGACGAGCAGTACTTC. Protein: CASSLDLAHTGYDEQYF.